This entry features one T cell receptor (beta chain) sequence. Its antigen remains unknown. This sample was included in a study of CXCR3-negative and CXCR3-positive naive CD8 T cells. General observations from the study: Naive cells that were CXCR3-positive had more hydrophobic TRB CDR3s (compared with CXCR3-negative naive cells). Between one naive subset and the other, surface CD5 was comparable, and TCR strength was inferred from TRB CDR3 properties.

Triplicate sorts of some 300,000 cells per CD8+ subset. A CD45RO-CCR7+CD27+CD95- profile was what naive CD8+ T cells displayed. CDR1 and CDR2 from the germline V gene are MNHEY and SMNVEV (reference sequence). The CDR3 has 16 residues. Preparation of TRB cDNA libraries relied on 5' RACE carrying UMI labels. TCRdb reprocessed the 5' RACE reads and stores each CDR3 protein as one record, lacking DNA. Recorded here are around 88,000 distinct CDR3 sequences; the top ten clones represent around 1%. The sample was naive CXCR3+ CD8+ T cells from blood. Subset here: CD45RO-CCR7+CD27+CD95- naive CD8+ T cells expressing CXCR3 (TNR3+). This TCR derives from a human donor in good health. Some clones in this sample may be carry-over from other donors' samples. The chain carries TRBV27 and TRBJ2-5; TCRdb names TRBD1, which stays unverified in the absence of DNA. The CDR3: CASSRTGGNKQETQYF.